A single sample is the source of the 12 T cell receptor beta chains below, sequenced in a study of T cells in tuberculosis (dated by TCRdb to the late 2010s). What this sample's time point label stands for: new active TB diagnosis, blood taken before or within 7 days of starting treatment. Libraries were made using the immunoSEQ multiplex PCR assay. Held by TCRdb, this immuneACCESS table contains in-frame sequences only and omits some clones. Under half of the omission traces to an unresolved V gene where checked; the cause of the rest is unknown. The sample records tens of thousands of clones, about 90% of which are singletons. 6.5% to 7% of the sample comes from the top ten. Specimen: PBMCs, collected at tuberculosis diagnosis. These receptors were taken from an adult with tuberculosis.

The CDR3 reads CASRQGSAGANVLTF. The CDR3 DNA sequence: TGTGCCAGCAGACAGGGATCCGCTGGGGCCAACGTCCTGACTTTC. The chain joins TRBV7-2 to TRBJ2-6; the D gene is possibly TRBD1 (6 bases). Germline CDR1 SGHTA, CDR2 FQGNSA. V was shortened by 6 bases and J by 2 bases, with 11 bases between the two germline ends. The CDR3 runs to 15 residues.

This chain joins TRBV30 and TRBJ1-3; TRBD1 might be the D (5 bases). CDR1 is GTSNPN and CDR2 is SVGIG in the germline V gene (reference sequence). The length of the CDR3 is 16 residues. V dropped 2 bases and J dropped 0 bases, with 14 bases sitting between them. In nucleotides, the CDR3 is TGTGCCTGGAGTTCGTACGGGAGGGGCTCTGGAAACACCATATATTTT. The encoded protein is CAWSSYGRGSGNTIYF. The full variable domain, completed using reference TRBV30 and TRBJ1-3, is SQTIHQWPATLVQPVGSPLSLECTVEGTSNPNLYWYRQAAGRGLQLLFYSVGIGQISSEVPQNLSASRPQDRQFILSSKKLLLSDSGFYLCAWSSYGRGSGNTIYFGEGSWLTVV.

V usage is TRBV27 and J usage is TRBJ1-1; 9 nucleotides match TRBD1. The CDR3 runs to 17 residues. V dropped 6 bases and J dropped 4; count of bases not matched to a gene: 15. Per the germline V gene, CDR1 is MNHEY and CDR2 is SMNVEV (reference sequence). The CDR3 region is CASSPLTRQGVVTEAFF. CDR3 nucleotide sequence: TGTGCCAGCAGCCCACTAACCAGACAGGGGGTGGTCACTGAAGCTTTCTTT.

The CDR3 loop reads CASRKAGTGANVLTF. CDR3 nucleotide sequence: TGTGCCAGTAGGAAAGCAGGGACTGGGGCCAACGTCCTGACTTTC. This chain links TRBV19 with TRBJ2-6, with D possibly TRBD1 on 5 matching bases. The CDR3 extends over 15 amino acids. V was pared by 6 bases and J by 2 bases, with 11 bases between. CDR1 LNHDA and CDR2 SQIVND come from the germline V gene (reference sequence).

The chain carries TRBV7-9 and TRBJ2-7, with 7 bases that match TRBD1. V lost 5 bases, J lost 4 bases, and 8 bases stayed unmatched. The CDR3 is 14 amino acids. Germline CDR1 reads SEHNR; CDR2 reads FQNEAQ (reference sequence). In DNA, the CDR3 is TGTGCCAGCAGCCGCCGGGACAGAGTTTACGAGCAGTACTTC. Protein product: CASSRRDRVYEQYF.

This sequence joins TRBV4-3 and TRBJ2-6, with 11 bases identical to TRBD2. Trimming at V came to 0 bases and at J to 5 bases, leaving 9 bases not matched to a gene. This CDR3 is built from 19 residues. Germline V gene lookup returns CDR1 LGHNA and CDR2 YSLEER. For the CDR3, the DNA is TGCGCCAGCAGCCAAGATAGTGGTAGCGGGGGGGCCTGGGCCAACGTCCTGACTTTC. It translates to CASSQDSGSGGAWANVLTF.

The V gene is TRBV11-2, the J gene TRBJ2-3; 14 positions agree with TRBD2. Germline V gene data show CDR1 as SGHAT and CDR2 as FQNNGV. The CDR3 has 16 amino acids. V lost 5 bases, J lost 5 bases, and 6 bases stayed unmatched. CDR3 region: CASSNRLAGGRDTQYF. CDR3 coding DNA: TGTGCCAGCAGCAATAGACTAGCGGGGGGGAGAGATACGCAGTATTTT.

This chain uses TRBV5-6 with TRBJ2-3; 7 bases are shared with TRBD1. This CDR3 has 16 residues. Trimming took 0 bases from V and 2 from J; bases not matched to a gene: 6. Germline V lookup: CDR1 SGHDT, CDR2 YYEEEE. In nucleotides, the CDR3 is TGTGCCAGCAGCTTGGGAGGGGACAGCAACACAGATACGCAGTATTTT. This codes for CASSLGGDSNTDTQYF. The whole variable domain, filled in from reference TRBV5-6 and TRBJ2-3, reads DAGVTQSPTHLIKTRGQQVTLRCSPKSGHDTVSWYQQALGQGPQFIFQYYEEEERQRGNFPDRFSGHQFPNYSSELNVNALLLGDSALYLCASSLGGDSNTDTQYFGPGTRLTVL.

The J gene is TRBJ2-1, the V gene TRBV4-1, with 8 bases that match TRBD2. CDR3 size: 17 residues. Trimming cost V 1 base and J 8 bases; bases outside gene matches: 13. Germline V gene lookup returns CDR1 MGHRA and CDR2 YSYEKL. The DNA of the CDR3 is TGCGCCAGCAGCCAAGTTTTTTTTGGCGGGAGGTGGTATGAGCAGTTCTTC. It translates to CASSQVFFGGRWYEQFF.

This clone has only one observation. The chain has TRBV5-1 and TRBJ2-5; possible D gene TRBD2, 5 bases. Looked up from germline, CDR1 is SGHRS and CDR2 is YFSETQ. The CDR3 is made up of 14 amino acids. Deletions cut 3 bases from V and 2 bases from J, with 11 bases between. The CDR3: CASSSQTGQETQYF. The CDR3 DNA reads TGCGCCAGCAGCTCTCAGACGGGACAAGAGACCCAGTACTTC.

J is TRBJ2-7 and V is TRBV5-1; 11 nucleotides agree with TRBD2. This CDR3 has 15 residues. Germline CDR1 SGHRS, CDR2 YFSETQ. Trimming at V came to 3 bases and at J to 6 bases, leaving 8 bases not matched to a gene. The CDR3, as DNA: TGCGCCAGCAGCTCCTTAGCGGGGGGGCCTGGCGAGCAGTACTTC. The encoded protein is CASSSLAGGPGEQYF. Full variable domain (outside the CDR3, taken from reference TRBV5-1 and TRBJ2-7): KAGVTQTPRYLIKTRGQQVTLSCSPISGHRSVSWYQQTPGQGLQFLFEYFSETQRNKGNFPGRFSGRQFSNSRSEMNVSTLELGDSALYLCASSSLAGGPGEQYFGPGTRLTVT.

The rearrangement uses TRBV28 and TRBJ1-1, with 7 bases aligning to TRBD1. This CDR3 is built from 12 residues. V shed 5 bases, J shed 9 bases, and the junction held 6 bases outside the gene matches. Germline V CDR1 and CDR2: MDHEN, SYDVKM. The CDR3 sequence is CASSPIRGQAFF. For the CDR3, the DNA is TGTGCCAGCAGTCCGATAAGGGGGCAAGCTTTCTTT.